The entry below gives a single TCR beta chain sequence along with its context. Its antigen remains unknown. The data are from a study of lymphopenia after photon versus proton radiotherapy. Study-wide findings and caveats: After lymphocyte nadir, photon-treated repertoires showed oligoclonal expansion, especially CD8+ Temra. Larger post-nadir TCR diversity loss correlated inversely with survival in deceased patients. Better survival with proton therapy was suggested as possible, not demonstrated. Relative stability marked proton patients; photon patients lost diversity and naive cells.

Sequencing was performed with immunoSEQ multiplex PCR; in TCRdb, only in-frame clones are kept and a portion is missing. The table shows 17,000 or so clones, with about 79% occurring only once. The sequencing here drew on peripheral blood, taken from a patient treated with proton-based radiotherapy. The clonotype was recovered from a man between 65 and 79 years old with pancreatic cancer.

CDR3 amino acids: CASSEGDSPEAFF. In DNA, the CDR3 is TGTGCCAGCAGTGAGGGGGACAGCCCTGAAGCTTTCTTT. The chain couples TRBV2 to TRBJ1-1; TRBD1 agrees at 7 bases. This CDR3 spans 13 amino acids. Germline V gene data show CDR1 as SNHLY and CDR2 as FYNNEI. V lost 3 bases and J lost 6; bases outside the gene matches: 4.